This record concerns one TCR beta chain sequence. Its antigen is not known. V gave up 9 bases and J gave up 4 bases; unmatched junction bases: 9. From germline, CDR1 is SGHRS and CDR2 YFSETQ. The CDR3 consists of 13 residues. These data come from a study of T cells after yellow fever vaccination. Whole-study results and caveats: At around 95% for CD4 and roughly 87% for CD8, most primary-vaccination clones showed up again after the booster. Clonotypes found in both CD4 and CD8 compartments made up a small share.

Universal primer sites and UMIs were introduced during 5'RACE template-switching synthesis of TCR cDNA. TCRdb passed the 5' RACE reads through MiXCR, listing each CDR3 protein once. There are around 330,000 distinct CDR3 sequences in the sample; around 4% occur only once, and about 25% lies in the top ten. The rearrangement links TRBV5-1 to TRBJ2-5, with TRBD1 matching 7 bases. This clonotype originated in a man aged 18 to 29 who received the YFV17D yellow fever vaccine. The specimen was PBMCs, collected on the day of the yellow fever booster vaccination. The CDR3 spells CATSEGARETQYF. The CDR3 DNA follows: TGCGCCACCTCTGAGGGGGCTCGAGAGACCCAGTACTTC.